A single sample gave rise to the 25 T cell receptor beta chains below, sequenced in a study of blood T cell repertoires in COVID-19. Generated by immunoSEQ multiplex PCR, the TCRdb table keeps only in-frame clones and is missing some. The table lists about 100,000 clones, roughly four fifths of them singletons. The specimen sequenced was peripheral blood. The receptor set was obtained from a man between 35 and 55 years old with active or convalescent COVID-19.

The chain combines TRBV12-3 or TRBV12-4 with TRBJ1-1; 7 bases match TRBD1. The V and J ends lost 6 bases and 2 bases, in that order; junction bases with no gene match: 3. CDR3 length equals 13 residues. The CDR3 bases are TGTGCCAGCAGCACAGGGGCCAACACTGAAGCTTTCTTT. It is translated as CASSTGANTEAFF.

The chain employs TRBV7-2 and TRBJ2-1, with 11 bases fitting TRBD2. The length of the CDR3 is 19 residues. Germline V gene lookup returns CDR1 SGHTA and CDR2 FQGNSA. The J segment lost 0 bases and the V segment lost 5 bases, leaving 12 bases of the junction unmatched. The CDR3 DNA is TGTGCCAGCAGCCTTAGGGGTCTAGCGGGGGGCACCTCCTACAATGAGCAGTTCTTC. It is translated as CASSLRGLAGGTSYNEQFF.

This clone is medium-sized within its sample. This chain uses TRBV7-9 with TRBJ1-5, with 9 nucleotides matching TRBD1. CDR3 length: 15 residues. In germline, CDR1 is SEHNR, CDR2 FQNEAQ (reference sequence). Trimming at V came to 5 bases and at J to 4 bases, leaving 6 bases not matched to a gene. For the CDR3, the DNA is TGTGCCAGCAGCCCGACAGGGGGACTAAATCAGCCCCAGCATTTT. This gives the protein CASSPTGGLNQPQHF.

This sequence joins TRBV4-3 and TRBJ2-2; D unresolved. V dropped 6 bases and J dropped 6 bases, with 11 bases sitting between them. Germline assignment: CDR1 LGHNA and CDR2 YSLEER. The CDR3 extends over 13 amino acids. CDR3 protein: CASSSVGPGELFF. The CDR3 region has the DNA TGCGCCAGCAGTTCGGTTGGTCCCGGGGAGCTGTTTTTT.

A single count supports this clone. The CDR3 DNA follows: TGTGCCTCCCACTGGGTGGGGGGGCCTCGCCATGAGCAGTTCTTC. As protein: CASHWVGGPRHEQFF. The chain combines TRBV27 with TRBJ2-1, with a weak D call TRBD2 (7 bases). Germline V gene data show CDR1 as MNHEY and CDR2 as SMNVEV (reference sequence). V lost 11 bases, J lost 8 bases, and 25 bases lay in between. CDR3 length: 15 residues.

As for this clone: At one end the junction does not follow the germline gene, possibly because of a read error. CDR3 nucleotides: TGTGCCAGCAGCTTTCTGGACAGGGAGAGAGACTTT. This codes for CASSFLDRERDF. The chain recombines TRBV7-9 with TRBJ1-1, with 8 nucleotides matching TRBD1. The CDR3 totals 12 residues. CDR1 and CDR2 (germline): SEHNR, FQNEAQ (reference sequence). Full variable domain (rest looked up from reference TRBV7-9 and TRBJ1-1): DTGVSQNPRHKITKRGQNVTFRCDPISEHNRLYWYRQTLGQGPEFLTYFQNEAQLEKSRLLSDRFSAERPKGSFSTLEIQRTEQGDSAMYLCASSFLDRERDFGQGTRLTVV.

The gene calls are TRBV5-1 and TRBJ2-2; 9 nucleotides align to TRBD1. V shed 0 bases, J shed 4 bases, and the junction held 7 bases outside the gene matches. Germline V gene lookup returns CDR1 SGHRS and CDR2 YFSETQ. CDR3 size: 17 residues. The CDR3 sequence: CASSLGGTGSTTGELFF. The DNA of the CDR3 is TGCGCCAGCAGCTTGGGTGGGACAGGGTCGACCACCGGGGAGCTGTTTTTT.

The chain couples TRBV24-1 to TRBJ2-2; weak D call: TRBD1 (5 bases). V was pared by 7 bases and J by 4 bases, with 9 bases between. Germline CDR1 and CDR2: KGHDR and SFDVKD. The CDR3 contains 13 residues. The CDR3 DNA is TGTGCCACCAGAGACAGTTCCACCGGGGAGCTGTTTTTT. This gives the protein CATRDSSTGELFF.

The chain links TRBV6-4 to TRBJ2-3; 7 nucleotides line up with TRBD2. The J segment lost 0 bases and the V segment lost 4 bases, leaving 1 base of the junction unmatched. Per germline, CDR1 MRHNA and CDR2 SNTAGT. This CDR3 is 14 amino acids long. Here the CDR3 reads CASSGRGSTDTQYF. DNA for the CDR3: TGTGCCAGCAGTGGGCGGGGGAGCACAGATACGCAGTATTTT.

The chain has TRBV2 and TRBJ1-5; unclear D gene. With 7 bases removed from V and 2 bases from J, the gap between germline ends came to 6 bases. This CDR3 has 12 amino acids. Germline V gene lookup returns CDR1 SNHLY and CDR2 FYNNEI. This chain's CDR3 is CASKVGNQPQHF. In DNA, the CDR3 is TGTGCCAGCAAAGTAGGCAATCAGCCCCAGCATTTT.

The CDR3 here is CASSTWGGYEQYF. CDR3 nucleotide sequence: TGTGCCAGCAGCACCTGGGGGGGCTACGAGCAGTACTTC. The genes are TRBV5-4 and TRBJ2-7; 7 nucleotides agree with TRBD2. Germline loops: CDR1 SGHNT, CDR2 YYREEE (reference sequence). Unmatched junction bases numbered 4, after V lost 4 bases and J lost 3 bases. The CDR3 runs to 13 residues.

V and J are TRBV19 and TRBJ1-1, with 7 nucleotides matching TRBD1. The CDR3 consists of 13 residues. Germline V CDR1 and CDR2: LNHDA, SQIVND (reference sequence). Trimming took 5 bases from V and 4 from J; bases not matched to a gene: 4. CDR3: CASSSQGGTEAFF. The CDR3 DNA reads TGTGCCAGTAGTTCCCAGGGGGGCACTGAAGCTTTCTTT. Drawing the rest from reference TRBV19 and TRBJ1-1, the complete variable domain is DGGITQSPKYLFRKEGQNVTLSCEQNLNHDAMYWYRQDPGQGLRLIYYSQIVNDFQKGDIAEGYSVSREKKESFPLTVTSAQKNPTAFYLCASSSQGGTEAFFGQGTRLTVV.

This clone counts as medium-sized. In the same sample, other DNA sequences code for this CDR3. V and J are TRBV27 and TRBJ2-2, with D perhaps matching TRBD1 (6 bases). V was cut by 2 bases and J by 3 bases, with 10 bases left in between. CDR1 and CDR2 from the germline V gene are MNHEY and SMNVEV (reference sequence). The CDR3 totals 15 residues. The CDR3 nucleotides are TGTGCCAGCAGTTTAGGGGGCACCCACACCGGGGAGCTGTTTTTT. Translating gives CASSLGGTHTGELFF.

V and J are TRBV27 and TRBJ1-4; D may be TRBD1 (5 bases). The CDR3 contains 16 residues. V lost 4 bases, J lost 0 bases, and 12 bases lay in between. Germline V lookup: CDR1 MNHEY, CDR2 SMNVEV (reference sequence). The CDR3 DNA sequence: TGTGCCAGCAGTTCCAGACAGACGGCAACTAATGAAAAACTGTTTTTT. Translation gives CASSSRQTATNEKLFF.

The rearrangement joins TRBV5-1 to TRBJ2-1; D might be TRBD2 (5 bases). V lost 6 bases and J lost 8, with 12 bases in between. In germline, CDR1 is SGHRS, CDR2 YFSETQ. The CDR3 contains 12 residues. The CDR3 loop is CASTLEGHEQFF. The CDR3 DNA reads as TGCGCCAGCACCCTCGAGGGTCATGAGCAGTTCTTC.

The chain uses TRBV6-5 and TRBJ1-1; 10 positions agree with TRBD1. The V gene end was trimmed by 0 bases and the J gene end by 3 bases; junction bases not matched to a gene: 4. Germline V gene data show CDR1 as MNHEY and CDR2 as SVGAGI. This CDR3 has 16 residues. The chain's CDR3 is CASSYSAGTGDTEAFF. The CDR3 region has the DNA TGTGCCAGCAGTTACTCGGCCGGGACAGGGGACACTGAAGCTTTCTTT.

A few counts support this clone. The chain combines TRBV30 with TRBJ2-4; the match to TRBD2 covers 9 bases. Germline CDR1 and CDR2: GTSNPN and SVGIG (reference sequence). The CDR3 loop spans 14 amino acids. Trimming removed 7 bases from V and 7 bases from J; junction bases left unmatched: 11. The DNA for the CDR3 is TGTGCCTCGGACCGCGACACTAGCGGGAACATTCAGTACTTC. Translating gives CASDRDTSGNIQYF.

V gene TRBV11-2 combines with J gene TRBJ2-3; D call uncertain. This CDR3 comprises 16 residues. Germline CDR1 is SGHAT and CDR2 is FQNNGV. Trimming pared 6 bases from V and 0 bases from J, leaving 16 bases between. The CDR3 DNA follows: TGTGCCAGCAGTGCCTTCAGAGGAGAGAGCACAGATACGCAGTATTTT. Its protein is CASSAFRGESTDTQYF.

The chain joins TRBV7-2 to TRBJ1-5; no reliable D call. V lost 1 base, J lost 4 bases, and 5 bases lay in between. The CDR3 has 13 residues. Germline V gene lookup returns CDR1 SGHTA and CDR2 FQGNSA. In DNA form, the CDR3 reads TGTGCCAGCAGCTTAGGGCAGAATCAGCCCCAGCATTTT. It is translated as CASSLGQNQPQHF.

In the case of this clone: The sample contains more than one DNA sequence encoding this CDR3. The chain is built from TRBV19 and TRBJ1-1; a weak D match, TRBD1 (6 bases). V was clipped by 5 bases and J by 0 bases, with 10 bases between them. Per germline, CDR1 LNHDA and CDR2 SQIVND (reference sequence). This CDR3 is 14 amino acids long. The CDR3 protein is CASSLGTLNTEAFF. The CDR3 bases are TGTGCCAGTAGTCTCGGGACACTGAACACTGAAGCTTTCTTT.

The genes are TRBV27 and TRBJ1-1; possible D gene TRBD1, 6 bases. Trimming removed 2 bases from V and 1 base from J, with 11 bases in between. The CDR3 is 15 residues long. Per the germline V gene, CDR1 is MNHEY and CDR2 is SMNVEV (reference sequence). In DNA, the CDR3 is TGTGCCAGCAGTTTAAGAGGGGGATCGAACACTGAAGCTTTCTTT. Protein product: CASSLRGGSNTEAFF.

The gene calls are TRBV7-2 and TRBJ1-1; 9 bases line up with TRBD1. The CDR3 extends over 18 amino acids. The junction had 18 bases not matched to a gene; V was cut back by 5 bases and J by 5 bases. Germline assignment: CDR1 SGHTA and CDR2 FQGNSA. The CDR3 region has the DNA TGTGCCAGCAGCCCGCTAGGGTACAGGGGGCAAAGGAGGACTGAAGCTTTCTTT. Encoded protein: CASSPLGYRGQRRTEAFF.

The DNA of the CDR3 is TGTGCCAGCACTGACTCAAAGGTCTATAATTCACCCCTCCACTTT. Residues: CASTDSKVYNSPLHF. The chain employs TRBV27 and TRBJ1-6; no definite D call. Trimming took off 7 bases at V and 3 bases at J, with 13 bases between the two ends. The germline V gene encodes CDR1 MNHEY and CDR2 SMNVEV (reference sequence). The CDR3 runs to 15 residues.

The V and J genes are TRBV5-4 and TRBJ1-1; D unclear. Germline CDR1 reads SGHNT; CDR2 reads YYREEE (reference sequence). The CDR3 spans 14 residues. V was clipped by 0 bases and J by 4 bases, with 10 bases between them. The CDR3 is CASSLEQIITEAFF. The CDR3 nucleotides are TGTGCCAGCAGCTTGGAACAGATTATCACTGAAGCTTTCTTT.

The rearrangement joins TRBV9 to TRBJ1-1; D is unclear. The V gene's germline CDR1 is SGDLS and CDR2 YYNGEE. This CDR3 contains 13 residues. Trimming stripped 0 bases from V and 3 bases from J, with 6 bases between. The CDR3, as DNA: TGTGCCAGCAGCGTAGTTCCGGACACTGAAGCTTTCTTT. Translating gives CASSVVPDTEAFF.